This T cell receptor (beta chain) was sequenced during a study of tumor-infiltrating lymphocytes in primary liver carcinoma (TCRdb year 2017). For context, the study as a whole: Between November 2015 and early 2016, 4 or 5 patients in China with histopathologically diagnosed primary liver carcinoma had surgical resection. Of the five patients (three men and two women, aged 30 to 69 years), four had hepatocellular carcinoma and one had combined HCC and intrahepatic cholangiocarcinoma. Tumors of the five patients were stage T1-T3 N0M0 with maximum diameters of about 4 to 10 cm. Roughly 3.5 to 7.5 million productive TCRbeta reads were obtained per sample, and no significant difference in read depth was found between tissue types. For each liver tumor, the study sampled five regions along with adjacent normal tissue and blood, and applied TCRbeta repertoire sequencing, expression microarrays and whole-exome sequencing. A total of about 35 specimens from 5 patients, comprising roughly 25 tumor regions, 5 adjacent noncancerous liver tissues and 5 peripheral blood samples, were covered by TCRbeta repertoire sequencing. High reproducibility was observed for the technical replicate repertoires, with mean shared-clone rates approximately 0.9 and correlation coefficients above 0.95.

Blood RNA was extracted from unsorted whole blood with TRIzol reagent; germline DNA came from the DNeasy Blood & Tissue kit. Patients had chronic HBV infection and were treatment-naive at sampling. Roughly 4 milliliters of peripheral blood were collected into K2EDTA tubes before surgery. This clonotype was seen a few times. Its antigen remains unidentified. No base quality information exists; no much larger clone differs at one position. Broad study findings and their caveats: Because the samples were bulk and unsorted, CD4+ and CD8+ T cell repertoires could not be compared. A significantly larger repertoire fraction was made up by the top 250 clones in tumors than in blood (p = 0.039). The study included only a few patients, and the authors note findings should be validated in a larger study. Because only the TCR beta chain was sequenced and unpaired alpha chains were not captured, true repertoire diversity is likely underestimated. Repertoire overlap was higher between tumor regions (mean about 36%) than tumor-adjacent (approximately 17%) or tumor-blood (roughly 14%) pairs, consistent with antigen-driven expansion.

The germline V gene (reference sequence) yields SGHNT for CDR1 and YYREEE for CDR2. The CDR3, from cysteine to phenylalanine, totals 12 residues. The entry retains the CDR3 DNA only, 36 bases that are in frame from base 1. The trim is 3 bases for V and 1 base for J, with a gap of 4 bases between the germline ends. TCRbeta-specific cDNA was reverse-transcribed from 500 to 550 ng total RNA using a constant-region primer and ProtoScript II reverse transcriptase. TCRbeta libraries were built with three nested multiplex PCR rounds, a slightly modified ARM-PCR procedure. The first two PCR rounds used multiplex TRBV1-TRBV30 forward primers with a Cbeta reverse primer, each for around 10 cycles. A final 25-cycle PCR with Deep VentR polymerase added sample barcodes and Illumina adapters. Before sequencing, amplicons of 200-500 bp were gel-purified using a QIAquick gel extraction kit. The TCRbeta amplicons were sequenced with 250-bp paired-end reads on an Illumina HiSeq 2500. The authors' pipeline ran thus. Trimmomatic v0.33 was used to quality-trim the reads, and FLASH v1.2.11 was used to merge paired reads so that full CDR3 sequences could be recovered. MiGEC v1.2.1b assigned V, D and J germline segments to the rearranged TCRbeta sequences. Clonotype statistics, along with Shannon-Wiener diversity indices, were calculated using VDJtools v1.0.0. To cut down on sampling bias, every analysis after diversity analysis relied on just the 250 most abundant clonotypes from each sample. TCRdb applied fastp at Q25 and MiXCR to the public reads, then kept only in-frame beta chains. For every CDR3 protein sequence, its rows merge into one entry that carries the most common genes and DNA. The V and J calls come from TCRdb's annotation, not from the publication. The sample table lists 150,000 to 200,000 distinct CDR3 sequences, roughly 60% of them with a count of one. Around 68% of the sample is held by the ten biggest clonotypes.

The rearranged segments are TRBV5-4 and TRBJ2-5, with an unclear D gene assignment. The sequenced sample consisted of peripheral blood. This TCR was recovered from a man aged 40-50 years with primary liver carcinoma and hepatitis B virus infection. The nucleotide sequence is given as TGTGCCAGCAGCTACCCCCAAGAGACCCAGTACTTC. It codes for CASSYPQETQYF.